One sample yielded the 2 T cell receptor beta chains listed below, sequenced in a study of T cells in Graves' hyperthyroidism and ophthalmopathy. Amplification of TCR beta CDR3 regions was performed using RNA transcripts as template. HTBI primers were the set used in a first-round RT-PCR of the TCR CDR3. Using its own MiXCR run on the multiplex PCR reads, TCRdb lists one record per CDR3 protein. The repertoire consists of approximately 600,000 distinct CDR3 sequences, with about 15% occurring once and the leading ten covering around 4.5%. The specimen sequenced was blood. These receptors originate from a woman aged 40 to 50 with Graves' ophthalmopathy.

This clonotype was picked up many times. The genes are TRBV28 and TRBJ2-7, with 14 bases lining up with TRBD2. The CDR3 consists of 20 residues. V dropped 5 bases and J dropped 5; count of bases not matched to a gene: 20. CDR1 is MDHEN, CDR2 SYDVKM, per germline. The DNA for the CDR3 is TGTGCCAGCAGTCTTCCCCGACTAGCGGGAGGGCCCTCGGCCTGGGACGAGCAGTACTTC. Protein: CASSLPRLAGGPSAWDEQYF.

This clonotype was recorded many times. CDR3 residues: CASSSRLSAARTDTQYF. The CDR3 DNA reads TGTGCCAGCAGCTCGAGGCTCTCGGCGGCACGGACAGATACGCAGTATTTT. V gene TRBV6-2 or TRBV6-3 combines with J gene TRBJ2-3; D is unresolved. Trimming cost V 6 bases and J 3 bases, with 22 bases left between them. The CDR3 runs to 17 residues. Per germline, CDR1 MNHEY and CDR2 SVGEGT.